This T cell receptor beta chain comes out of a study of blood T cell repertoires in COVID-19. Ages ranged from about 18 to 100 years, with residence in 24 US areas. CDR3 length equals 14 residues. Trimming pared 6 bases from V and 5 bases from J, leaving 16 bases between. CDR1 SNHLY and CDR2 FYNNEI come from the germline V gene. Method: immunoSEQ multiplex PCR; TCRdb's copy keeps in-frame clones and lacks some. The data contain approximately 440,000 clones, around 91% of them singletons. This clone was recorded only once. This sequence was found in a man between 18 and 29 years old who had recovered from COVID-19. The chain couples TRBV2 to TRBJ1-1; TRBD1 might be the D (5 bases). Sequenced: PBMCs or T cells enriched from blood (not recorded which). The CDR3 DNA sequence: TGTGCCAGCAGAGGGGACGGGGGGATAACTGAAGCTTTCTTT. This encodes CASRGDGGITEAFF.